Included here is one TCR beta chain sequence, with context. As processed by the authors: Estimated nucleated cell counts came from reference gene primer amplification. Sequencing used immunoSEQ multiplex PCR; TCRdb keeps in-frame clones, though not all of them. V and J calls and clone size are as listed in that table; D and trimming were resolved from the DNA. The sample consists of roughly 100,000 clones, 84% of them appearing once. The sample is drawn from a study of blood T cell repertoires in COVID-19. Whole-study context: From the United States, Italy and Spain came samples of acute and convalescent COVID-19. Nucleic acid was either cDNA or gDNA, and it came from T cells, B-cell-depleted T cells, or PBMCs.

The ends lost 1 base at V and 7 bases at J; junction bases unmatched: 6. Germline V gives CDR1 LNHNV, CDR2 YYDKDF (reference sequence). The CDR3 length is 15 residues. Sequenced input: peripheral blood. The chain couples TRBV15 to TRBJ1-4; 7 bases line up with TRBD1. The TCR comes from a human donor in a cohort sampled during active COVID-19. The CDR3: CATSRVGQWGEKLFF. CDR3 in DNA: TGTGCCACCAGCAGAGTGGGACAGTGGGGTGAAAAACTGTTTTTT.